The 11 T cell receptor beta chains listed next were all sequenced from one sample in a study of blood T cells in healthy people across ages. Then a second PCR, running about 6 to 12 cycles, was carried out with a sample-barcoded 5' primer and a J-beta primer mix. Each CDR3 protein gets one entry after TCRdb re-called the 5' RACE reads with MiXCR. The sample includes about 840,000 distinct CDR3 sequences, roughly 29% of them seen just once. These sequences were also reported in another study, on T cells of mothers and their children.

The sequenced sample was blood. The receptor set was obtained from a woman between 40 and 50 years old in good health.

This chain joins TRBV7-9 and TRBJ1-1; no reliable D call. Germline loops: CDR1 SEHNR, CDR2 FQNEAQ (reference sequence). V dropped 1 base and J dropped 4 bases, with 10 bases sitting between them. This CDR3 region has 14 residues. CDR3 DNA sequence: TGTGCCAGCAGCTTAGAAGGGTTGGGCACTGAAGCTTTCTTT. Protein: CASSLEGLGTEAFF.

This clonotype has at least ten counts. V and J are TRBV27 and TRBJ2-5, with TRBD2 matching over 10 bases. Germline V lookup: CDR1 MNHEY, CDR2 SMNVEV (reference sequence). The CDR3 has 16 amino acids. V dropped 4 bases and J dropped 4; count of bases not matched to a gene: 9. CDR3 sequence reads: CASSSFPSGGLETQYF. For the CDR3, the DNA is TGTGCCAGCAGTTCATTCCCTAGCGGGGGCCTAGAGACCCAGTACTTC.

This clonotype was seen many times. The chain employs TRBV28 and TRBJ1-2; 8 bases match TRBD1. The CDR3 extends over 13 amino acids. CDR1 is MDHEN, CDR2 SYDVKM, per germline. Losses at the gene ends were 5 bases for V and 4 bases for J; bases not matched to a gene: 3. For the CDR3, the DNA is TGTGCCAGCAGTCGGACAGGGCTCTATGGCTACACCTTC. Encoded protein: CASSRTGLYGYTF.

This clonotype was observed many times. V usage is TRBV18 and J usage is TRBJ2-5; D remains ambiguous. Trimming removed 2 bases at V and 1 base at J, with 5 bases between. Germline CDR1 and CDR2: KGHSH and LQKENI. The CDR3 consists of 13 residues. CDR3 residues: CASSPSVQETQYF. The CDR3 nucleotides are TGTGCCAGCTCACCATCGGTCCAAGAGACCCAGTACTTC.

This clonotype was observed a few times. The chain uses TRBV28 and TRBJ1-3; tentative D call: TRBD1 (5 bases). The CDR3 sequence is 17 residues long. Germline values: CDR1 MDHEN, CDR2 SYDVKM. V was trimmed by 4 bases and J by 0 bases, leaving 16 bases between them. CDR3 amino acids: CASSSSGREHSGNTIYF. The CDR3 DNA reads TGTGCCAGCAGTTCGAGCGGCAGGGAACACTCTGGAAACACCATATATTTT.

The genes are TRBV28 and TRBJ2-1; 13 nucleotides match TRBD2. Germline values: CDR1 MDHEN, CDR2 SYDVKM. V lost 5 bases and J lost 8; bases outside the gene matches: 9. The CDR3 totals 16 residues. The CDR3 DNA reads TGTGCCAGCAGTGGGATGACTAGCGGGGGGTTCGATGAGCAGTTCTTC. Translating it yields CASSGMTSGGFDEQFF.

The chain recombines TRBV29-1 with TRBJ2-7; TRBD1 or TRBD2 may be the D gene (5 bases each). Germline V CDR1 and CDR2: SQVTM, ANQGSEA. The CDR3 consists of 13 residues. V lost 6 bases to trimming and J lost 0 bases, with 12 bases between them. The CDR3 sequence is CSVGRGGSYEQYF. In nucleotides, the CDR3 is TGCAGCGTCGGACGGGGCGGCTCCTACGAGCAGTACTTC.

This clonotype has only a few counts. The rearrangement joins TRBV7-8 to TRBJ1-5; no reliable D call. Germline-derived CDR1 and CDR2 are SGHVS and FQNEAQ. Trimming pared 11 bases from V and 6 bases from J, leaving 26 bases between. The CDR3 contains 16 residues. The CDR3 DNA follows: TGTGCCGGCGGCTTAGAACTGGGAATCGGTACTCAGCCCCAGCATTTT. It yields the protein CAGGLELGIGTQPQHF.

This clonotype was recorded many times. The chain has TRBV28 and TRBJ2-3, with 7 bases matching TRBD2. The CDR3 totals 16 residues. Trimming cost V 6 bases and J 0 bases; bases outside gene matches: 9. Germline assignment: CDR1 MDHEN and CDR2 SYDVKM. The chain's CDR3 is CASRGGGHTSTDTQYF. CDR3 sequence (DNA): TGTGCCAGCAGGGGCGGGGGTCATACTAGCACAGATACGCAGTATTTT.

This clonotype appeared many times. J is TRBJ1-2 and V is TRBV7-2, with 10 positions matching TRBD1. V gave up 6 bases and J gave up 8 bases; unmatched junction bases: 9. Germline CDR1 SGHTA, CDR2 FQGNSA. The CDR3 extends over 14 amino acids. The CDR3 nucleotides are TGTGCCAGCAGGGGGGACAGGGGAGGAAGAGGCTACACCTTC. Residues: CASRGDRGGRGYTF.

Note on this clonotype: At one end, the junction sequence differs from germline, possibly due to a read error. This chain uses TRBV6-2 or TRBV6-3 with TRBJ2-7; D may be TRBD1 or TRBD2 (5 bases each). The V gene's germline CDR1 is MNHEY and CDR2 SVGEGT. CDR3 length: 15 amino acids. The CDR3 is CASSYRGPGNYERYF. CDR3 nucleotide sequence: TGTGCCAGCAGTTACAGGGGACCTGGTAACTACGAGCGGTACTTC.